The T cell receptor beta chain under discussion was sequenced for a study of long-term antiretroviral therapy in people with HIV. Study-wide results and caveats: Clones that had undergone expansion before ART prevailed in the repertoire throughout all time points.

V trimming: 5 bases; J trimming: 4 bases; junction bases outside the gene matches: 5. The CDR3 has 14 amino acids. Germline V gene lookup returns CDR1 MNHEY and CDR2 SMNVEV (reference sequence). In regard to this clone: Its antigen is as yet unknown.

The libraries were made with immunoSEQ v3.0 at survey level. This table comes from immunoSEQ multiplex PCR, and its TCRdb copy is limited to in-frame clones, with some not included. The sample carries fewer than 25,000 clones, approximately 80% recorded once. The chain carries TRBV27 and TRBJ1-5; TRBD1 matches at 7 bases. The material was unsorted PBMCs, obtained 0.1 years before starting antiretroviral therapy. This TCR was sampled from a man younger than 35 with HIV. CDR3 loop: CASSPRGWNQPQHF. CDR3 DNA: TGTGCCAGCAGTCCCAGGGGGTGGAATCAGCCCCAGCATTTT.